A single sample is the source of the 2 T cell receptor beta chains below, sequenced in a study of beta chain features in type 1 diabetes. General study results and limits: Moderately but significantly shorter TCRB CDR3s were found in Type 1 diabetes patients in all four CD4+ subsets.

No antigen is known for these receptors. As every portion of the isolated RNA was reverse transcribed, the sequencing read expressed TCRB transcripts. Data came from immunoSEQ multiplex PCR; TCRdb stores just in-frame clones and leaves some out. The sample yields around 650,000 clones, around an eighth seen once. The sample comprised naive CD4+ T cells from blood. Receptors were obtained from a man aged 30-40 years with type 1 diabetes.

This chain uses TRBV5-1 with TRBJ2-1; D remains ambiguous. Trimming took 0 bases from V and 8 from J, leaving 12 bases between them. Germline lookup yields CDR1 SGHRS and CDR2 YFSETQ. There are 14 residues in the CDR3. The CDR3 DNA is TGCGCCAGCAGCTTGGCCAAACCCTCGGATGAGCAGTTCTTC. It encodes CASSLAKPSDEQFF.

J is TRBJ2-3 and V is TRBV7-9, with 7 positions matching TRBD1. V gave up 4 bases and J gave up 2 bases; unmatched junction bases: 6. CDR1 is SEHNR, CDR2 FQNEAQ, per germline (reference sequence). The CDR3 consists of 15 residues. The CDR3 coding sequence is TGTGCCAGCAGCTACTGGGGGACAGACACAGATACGCAGTATTTT. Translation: CASSYWGTDTDTQYF.